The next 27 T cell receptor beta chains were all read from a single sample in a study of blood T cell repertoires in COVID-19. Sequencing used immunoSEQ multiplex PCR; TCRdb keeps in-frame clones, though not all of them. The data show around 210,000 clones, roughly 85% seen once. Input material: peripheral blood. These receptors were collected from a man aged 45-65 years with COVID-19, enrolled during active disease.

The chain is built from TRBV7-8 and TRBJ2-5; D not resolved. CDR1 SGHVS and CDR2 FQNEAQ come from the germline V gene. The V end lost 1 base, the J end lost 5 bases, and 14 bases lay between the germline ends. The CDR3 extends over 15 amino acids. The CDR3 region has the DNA TGTGCCAGCAGCTTAGGCGGTTTCGGGTGGGAGACCCAGTACTTC. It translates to CASSLGGFGWETQYF.

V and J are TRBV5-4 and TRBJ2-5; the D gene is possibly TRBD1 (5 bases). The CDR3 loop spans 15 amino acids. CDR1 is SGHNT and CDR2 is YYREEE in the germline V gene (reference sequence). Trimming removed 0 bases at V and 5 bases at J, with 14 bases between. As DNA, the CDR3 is TGTGCCAGCAGCTTGGGACAGTCCTGGGGTGAGACCCAGTACTTC. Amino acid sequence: CASSLGQSWGETQYF.

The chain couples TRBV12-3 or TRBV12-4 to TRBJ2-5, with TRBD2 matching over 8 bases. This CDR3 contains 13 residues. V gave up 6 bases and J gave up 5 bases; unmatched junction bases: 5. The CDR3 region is CASRGGGWETQYF. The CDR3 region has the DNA TGTGCCAGCAGAGGCGGGGGGTGGGAGACCCAGTACTTC.

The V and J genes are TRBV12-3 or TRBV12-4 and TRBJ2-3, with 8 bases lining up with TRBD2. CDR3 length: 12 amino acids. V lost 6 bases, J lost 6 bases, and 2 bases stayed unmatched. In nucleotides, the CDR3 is TGTGCCAGCAGAGGACTAGCCGATACGCAGTATTTT. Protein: CASRGLADTQYF.

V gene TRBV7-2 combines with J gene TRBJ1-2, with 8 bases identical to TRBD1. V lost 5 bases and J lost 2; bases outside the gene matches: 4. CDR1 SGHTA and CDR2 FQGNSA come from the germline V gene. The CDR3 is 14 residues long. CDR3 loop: CASSHRTGNYGYTF. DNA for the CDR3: TGTGCCAGCAGCCATCGGACAGGGAACTATGGCTACACCTTC.

For the CDR3, the DNA is TGTGCCAGCAGTCCACGGACAGGGGTAAACTATGGCTACACCTTC. This translates into CASSPRTGVNYGYTF. The V call is TRBV6-4, the J call TRBJ1-2, with TRBD1 matching 9 bases. CDR3 size: 15 residues. The junction had 6 bases not matched to a gene; V was cut back by 5 bases and J by 2 bases. The germline gives CDR1 MRHNA, CDR2 SNTAGT.

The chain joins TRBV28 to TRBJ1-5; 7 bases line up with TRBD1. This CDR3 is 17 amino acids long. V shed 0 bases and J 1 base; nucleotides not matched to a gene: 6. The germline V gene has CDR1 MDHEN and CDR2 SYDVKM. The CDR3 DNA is TGTGCCAGCAGTTTATGGACAGGGCGTCGAAGCAATCAGCCCCAGCATTTT. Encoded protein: CASSLWTGRRSNQPQHF.

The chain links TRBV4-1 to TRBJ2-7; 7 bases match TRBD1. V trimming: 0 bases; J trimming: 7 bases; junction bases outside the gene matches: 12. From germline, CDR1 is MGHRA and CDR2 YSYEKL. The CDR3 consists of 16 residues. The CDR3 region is CASSQDFGQVWLEQYF. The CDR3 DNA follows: TGCGCCAGCAGCCAAGATTTCGGACAGGTGTGGCTGGAGCAGTACTTC.

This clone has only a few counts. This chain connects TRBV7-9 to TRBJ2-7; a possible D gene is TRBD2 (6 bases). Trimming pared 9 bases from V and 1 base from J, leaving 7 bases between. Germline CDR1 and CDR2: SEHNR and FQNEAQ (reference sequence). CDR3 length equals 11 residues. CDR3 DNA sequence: TGTGCCAGTGCGGGGTCCTACGAGCAGTACTTC. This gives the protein CASAGSYEQYF.

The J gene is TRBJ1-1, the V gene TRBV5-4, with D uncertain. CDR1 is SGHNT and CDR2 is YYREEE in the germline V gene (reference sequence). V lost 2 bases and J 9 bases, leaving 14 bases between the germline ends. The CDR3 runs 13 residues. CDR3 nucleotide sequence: TGTGCCAGCAGCTTAACGGGGAGCGGCAAAGCTTTCTTT. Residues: CASSLTGSGKAFF.

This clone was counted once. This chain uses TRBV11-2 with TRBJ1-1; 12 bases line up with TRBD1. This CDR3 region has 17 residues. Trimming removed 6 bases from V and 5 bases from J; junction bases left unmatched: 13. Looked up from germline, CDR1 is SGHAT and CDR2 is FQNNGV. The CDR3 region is CASSRSGTGGARTEAFF. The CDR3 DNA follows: TGTGCCAGCAGTCGCTCCGGGACAGGGGGCGCAAGGACTGAAGCTTTCTTT.

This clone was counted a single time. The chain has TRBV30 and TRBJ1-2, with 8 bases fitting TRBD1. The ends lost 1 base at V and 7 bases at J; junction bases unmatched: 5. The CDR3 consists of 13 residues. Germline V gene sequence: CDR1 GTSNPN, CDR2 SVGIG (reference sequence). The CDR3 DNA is TGTGCCTGGAGTGCTGACAGGGGTCGTGGCTACACCTTC. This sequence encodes CAWSADRGRGYTF.

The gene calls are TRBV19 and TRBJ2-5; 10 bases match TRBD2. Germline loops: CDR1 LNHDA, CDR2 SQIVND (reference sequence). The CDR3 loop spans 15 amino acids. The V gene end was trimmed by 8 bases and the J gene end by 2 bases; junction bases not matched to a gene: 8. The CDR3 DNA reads TGTGCCAGTGGGGGGGGACTAGCGCCACAAGAGACCCAGTACTTC. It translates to CASGGGLAPQETQYF.

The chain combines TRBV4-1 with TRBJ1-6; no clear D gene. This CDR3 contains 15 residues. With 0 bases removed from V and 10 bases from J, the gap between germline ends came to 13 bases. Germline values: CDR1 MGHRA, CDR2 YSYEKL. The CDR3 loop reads CASSQDKGGRSPLHF. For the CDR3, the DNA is TGCGCCAGCAGCCAAGATAAGGGAGGTCGCTCACCCCTCCACTTT.

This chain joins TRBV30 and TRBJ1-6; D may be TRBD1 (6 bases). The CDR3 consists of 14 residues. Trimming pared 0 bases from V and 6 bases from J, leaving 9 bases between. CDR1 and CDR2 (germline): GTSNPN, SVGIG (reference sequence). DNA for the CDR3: TGTGCCTGGAGTGTGGGACAACGTAATTCACCCCTCCACTTT. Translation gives CAWSVGQRNSPLHF.

For the CDR3, the DNA is TGCGCCAGCAGCCCTTATGAAGGGGGCAAATCTGGGGCCAACGTCCTGACTTTC. It encodes CASSPYEGGKSGANVLTF. The rearrangement links TRBV5-1 to TRBJ2-6, with 7 bases lining up with TRBD1. V lost 4 bases and J lost 1; bases outside the gene matches: 11. The CDR3 is made up of 18 amino acids. CDR1 and CDR2 (germline): SGHRS, YFSETQ.

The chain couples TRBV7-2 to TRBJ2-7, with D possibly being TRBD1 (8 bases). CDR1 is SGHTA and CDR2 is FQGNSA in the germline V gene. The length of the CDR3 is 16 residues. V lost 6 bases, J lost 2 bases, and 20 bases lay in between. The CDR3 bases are TGTGCCAGCAGTTTACGTGGACAGGGACTAACCTACGAGCAGTACTTC. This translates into CASSLRGQGLTYEQYF.

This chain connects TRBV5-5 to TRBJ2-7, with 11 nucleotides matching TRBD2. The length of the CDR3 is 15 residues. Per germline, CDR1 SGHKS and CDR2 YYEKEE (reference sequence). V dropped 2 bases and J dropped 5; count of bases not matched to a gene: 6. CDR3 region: CASSLSASGGNEQYF. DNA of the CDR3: TGTGCCAGCAGCTTATCGGCTAGCGGGGGGAACGAGCAGTACTTC.

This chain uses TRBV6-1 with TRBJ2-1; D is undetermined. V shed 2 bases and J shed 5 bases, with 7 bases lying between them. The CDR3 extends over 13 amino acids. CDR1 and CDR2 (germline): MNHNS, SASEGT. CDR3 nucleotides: TGTGCCAGCAGTGAATTCCCCAACAATGAGCAGTTCTTC. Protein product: CASSEFPNNEQFF.

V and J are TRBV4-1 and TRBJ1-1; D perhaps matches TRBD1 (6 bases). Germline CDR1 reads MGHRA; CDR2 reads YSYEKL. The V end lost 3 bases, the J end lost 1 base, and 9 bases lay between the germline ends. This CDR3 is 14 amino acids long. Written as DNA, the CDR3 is TGCGCCAGCAGCCAGCAGGGGTGGAACACTGAAGCTTTCTTT. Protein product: CASSQQGWNTEAFF.

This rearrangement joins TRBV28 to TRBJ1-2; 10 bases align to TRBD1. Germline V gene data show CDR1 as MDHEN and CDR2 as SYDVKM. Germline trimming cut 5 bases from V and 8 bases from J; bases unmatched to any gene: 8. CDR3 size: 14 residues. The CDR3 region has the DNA TGTGCCAGCAGTCCGGGACAGGGGCTTGGGGGCTACACCTTC. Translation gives CASSPGQGLGGYTF.

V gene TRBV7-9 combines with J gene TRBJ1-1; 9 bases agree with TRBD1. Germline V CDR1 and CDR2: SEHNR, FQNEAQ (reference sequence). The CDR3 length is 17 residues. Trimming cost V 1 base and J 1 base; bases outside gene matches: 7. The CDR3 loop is CASSLDIRTGENTEAFF. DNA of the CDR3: TGTGCCAGCAGCTTAGATATTCGGACAGGGGAGAACACTGAAGCTTTCTTT.

The DNA of the CDR3 is TGTGCCAGTAGTACCGAGGTTGGGCGGGGAGGAAATGAGCAGTTCTTC. Encoded protein: CASSTEVGRGGNEQFF. The chain has TRBV19 and TRBJ2-1; D perhaps matches TRBD2 (6 bases). The CDR3 has 16 amino acids. The V gene's germline CDR1 is LNHDA and CDR2 SQIVND (reference sequence). Deletions cut 4 bases from V and 7 bases from J, with 20 bases between.

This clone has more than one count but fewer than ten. CDR3 in DNA: TGTGCCAGCAGCCAAGGTGTGGGACTAGTGGCCAATGAGCAGTTCTTC. Translated, it gives CASSQGVGLVANEQFF. V and J are TRBV3-1 (or the pseudogene TRBV3-2) and TRBJ2-1; 8 bases map to TRBD2. The CDR3 is made up of 16 amino acids. Losses at the gene ends were 1 base for V and 6 bases for J; bases not matched to a gene: 8. Germline V lookup: CDR1 LGHDT, CDR2 YNNKEL (reference sequence).

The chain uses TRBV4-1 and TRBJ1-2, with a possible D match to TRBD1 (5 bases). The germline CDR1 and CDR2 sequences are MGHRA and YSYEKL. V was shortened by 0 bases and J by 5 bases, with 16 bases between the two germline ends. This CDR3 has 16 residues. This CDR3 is CASSQETAGNLYGYTF. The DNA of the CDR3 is TGCGCCAGCAGCCAAGAAACTGCAGGGAATTTATATGGCTACACCTTC.

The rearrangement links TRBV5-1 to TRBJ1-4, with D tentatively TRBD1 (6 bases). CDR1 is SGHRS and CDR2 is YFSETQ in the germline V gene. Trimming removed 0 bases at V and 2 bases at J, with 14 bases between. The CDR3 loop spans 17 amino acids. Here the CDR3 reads CASSLGPRTATNEKLFF. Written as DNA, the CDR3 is TGCGCCAGCAGCTTGGGGCCGAGGACAGCCACTAATGAAAAACTGTTTTTT.

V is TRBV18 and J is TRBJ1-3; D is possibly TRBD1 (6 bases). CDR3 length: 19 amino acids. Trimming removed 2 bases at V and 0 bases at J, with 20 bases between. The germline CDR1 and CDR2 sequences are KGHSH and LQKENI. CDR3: CASSPVLGQHSSSGNTIYF. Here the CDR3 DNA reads TGTGCCAGCTCACCAGTACTTGGACAGCACTCGAGCTCTGGAAACACCATATATTTT.